This T cell receptor beta chain was identified in a study of breast tumors, draining lymph nodes, adjacent tissues. This clonotype came up many times. Its antigen is as yet unknown. The CDR3 extends over 13 amino acids. Germline V gene data show CDR1 as MNHEY and CDR2 as SVGAGI. Trimming stripped 10 bases from V and 5 bases from J, with 17 bases between. Notes on the study in general: Luminal-like breast cancer showed significantly higher tumor–nontumor repertoire similarity than basal-like. Tumor T cell lymph node origin was a supported hypothesis, not proven. Tumor repertoires ranked between lymph nodes and nontumor tissue in diversity, with V and J gene preferences. Data fit most tumor T cells coming from lymph node, expanding in tumor.

TCRdb called the multiplex PCR reads again in MiXCR, with one record for every CDR3 protein. Among about 63,000 distinct CDR3 sequences, approximately 62% were seen once, and the ten largest hold around 19%. The receptor was derived from a female donor with breast cancer. Some clones in this sample may be carry-over from other donors' samples. The chain recombines TRBV6-5 with TRBJ1-1; D is unclear. Sequenced material: breast tumor tissue. The CDR3 DNA is TGTGCCACCATCAGACAAGGAGCGACTGAAGCTTTCTTT. Residues: CATIRQGATEAFF.